These T cell receptor beta chains were read from a single sample in a study of shared clonotypes between healthy human individuals. Libraries were prepared by immunoSEQ multiplex PCR; TCRdb keeps only in-frame clonotypes and omits some of them. The repertoire holds some 1,100,000 clones, 78% seen once, with approximately 0.56% in the top ten. Sample: memory CD4+ T cells from PBMCs. All receptors derive from a man in his late teens or twenties in good health. Some clones in this sample may be carry-over from other donors' samples. Both conserved end residues are part of each CDR3. Each record gives: clone size, V gene, D gene, J gene, CDR3 DNA, CDR3 protein. D genes are given only for firm matches. Rows may omit the clone size; those that give it use once, few, many or a size class.

size: once
V: TRBV6-6
D: NA
J: TRBJ2-1
DNA: TGTGCCAGCACTATAGGGGTTGAGCAGTTCTTC
CDR3: CASTIGVEQFF

size: NA
V: TRBV7-8
D: NA
J: TRBJ1-1
DNA: TGTGCCAGCAGCTTAGGGGGCGGAAGGAACACTGAAGCTTTCTTT
CDR3: CASSLGGGRNTEAFF

size: NA
V: TRBV7-2
D: TRBD2
J: TRBJ2-1
DNA: TGTGCCAGCAGCTTAGGACTAGCGGGATCTGAGCAGTTCTTC
CDR3: CASSLGLAGSEQFF

size: NA
V: TRBV28
D: NA
J: TRBJ1-4
DNA: TGTGCCAGCAGTTTTGCCCAGGGAAAGACTAATGAAAAACTGTTTTTT
CDR3: CASSFAQGKTNEKLFF

size: NA
V: TRBV14
D: NA
J: TRBJ2-7
DNA: TGTGCCAGCAATCCATCGTGGGGAGGCGAGCAGTACTTC
CDR3: CASNPSWGGEQYF

size: NA
V: TRBV28
D: TRBD1
J: TRBJ2-5
DNA: TGTGCCAGCAGTGCCGGGACAGGGGGGCAAGAGACCCAGTACTTC
CDR3: CASSAGTGGQETQYF

size: NA
V: TRBV4-3
D: TRBD1
J: TRBJ1-1
DNA: TGCGCCAGCAGCCAAAGGACAGGTCCTTTGAACACTGAAGCTTTCTTT
CDR3: CASSQRTGPLNTEAFF

size: NA
V: TRBV18
D: NA
J: TRBJ1-4
DNA: TGTGCCAGCTCACTCCGGGTCCCACGCGCAGAGGCAACTAATGAAAAACTGTTTTTT
CDR3: CASSLRVPRAEATNEKLFF

size: NA
V: TRBV21-1
D: NA
J: TRBJ1-1
DNA: TGTGCCAACTCCCTTGGGCCTACTGAAGCTTTCTTT
CDR3: CANSLGPTEAFF

size: NA
V: TRBV6-1
D: NA
J: TRBJ1-5
DNA: TGTGCCAGCAGCTTCATCCTTAGCAATCAGCCCCAGCATTTT
CDR3: CASSFILSNQPQHF

size: NA
V: TRBV2
D: NA
J: TRBJ2-3
DNA: TGTGCCAGCAGTAGGGACTTACGAGATACGCAGTATTTT
CDR3: CASSRDLRDTQYF

size: NA
V: TRBV19
D: TRBD1
J: TRBJ2-5
DNA: TGTGCCAGTAGTTCCCCGGGACAGGGTTGGGAGACCCAGTACTTC
CDR3: CASSSPGQGWETQYF

size: NA
V: TRBV7-3
D: TRBD2
J: TRBJ2-1
DNA: TGTGCCAGCAGCTTAACGGGTCTAGCGGGCTGGAATGAGCAGTTCTTC
CDR3: CASSLTGLAGWNEQFF

size: NA
V: TRBV18
D: NA
J: TRBJ2-1
DNA: TGTGCCAGCTCACCACCGACGGGAGTGTACAATGAGCAGTTCTTC
CDR3: CASSPPTGVYNEQFF

size: few
V: TRBV2
D: NA
J: TRBJ1-3
DNA: TGTGCCAGCAGTGAGGGATGGCGGGGGTTGAGCACCATATATTTT
CDR3: CASSEGWRGLSTIYF

size: NA
V: TRBV5-1
D: NA
J: TRBJ1-1
DNA: TGCGCCAGCAGCTTGGGGGATCTTTCTGAAGCTTTCTTT
CDR3: CASSLGDLSEAFF

size: NA
V: TRBV7-6
D: NA
J: TRBJ2-5
DNA: TGTGCCAGCAGCTTAGGCGGGCTCCAAGAGACCCAGTACTTC
CDR3: CASSLGGLQETQYF

size: NA
V: TRBV9
D: TRBD1
J: TRBJ2-1
DNA: TGTGCCAGCAGCACCCGACAGGGTAACAATGAGCAGTTCTTC
CDR3: CASSTRQGNNEQFF

size: NA
V: TRBV5-1
D: TRBD1
J: TRBJ1-1
DNA: TGCGCCAGCAGCAGGAACAGGGGTAACACTGAAGCTTTCTTT
CDR3: CASSRNRGNTEAFF

size: NA
V: TRBV18
D: NA
J: TRBJ1-2
DNA: TGTGCCAGCTCACCACCGGGGGCTGACGGCACCTTC
CDR3: CASSPPGADGTF

size: NA
V: TRBV5-5
D: NA
J: TRBJ1-5
DNA: TGTGCCAGCAGCTTGTTGGGCGGGGAGATTAATCAGCCCCAGCATTTT
CDR3: CASSLLGGEINQPQHF

size: NA
V: TRBV4-3
D: TRBD2
J: TRBJ2-2
DNA: TGCGCCAGCAGCCACTGGACTAGCGGTGGGGCCGGGGAGCTGTTTTTT
CDR3: CASSHWTSGGAGELFF

size: NA
V: TRBV2
D: TRBD1
J: TRBJ2-7
DNA: TGTGCCACGTCTATTGGACAGGGCTCCCACGAGCAGTACTTC
CDR3: CATSIGQGSHEQYF

size: NA
V: TRBV7-9
D: NA
J: TRBJ1-4
DNA: TGTGCCAGCAGCAACACCCAAACTAATGAAAAACTGTTTTTT
CDR3: CASSNTQTNEKLFF

size: once
V: TRBV6-5
D: TRBD2
J: TRBJ2-1
DNA: TGTGCCAGCAGTTTAGCGGGAGATGAGCAGTTCTTC
CDR3: CASSLAGDEQFF

size: NA
V: TRBV10-3
D: NA
J: TRBJ2-5
DNA: TGTGCCACCTCAGAGGGCACTTCGTACCAAGAGACCCAGTACTTC
CDR3: CATSEGTSYQETQYF

size: NA
V: TRBV19
D: NA
J: TRBJ2-3
DNA: TGTGCCAGTAGTATAGGCGCCCGATACACAGATACGCAGTATTTT
CDR3: CASSIGARYTDTQYF

size: NA
V: TRBV7-2
D: NA
J: TRBJ1-5
DNA: TGTGCCAGCAGCTTTACAGGGAACCAGCCCCAGCATTTT
CDR3: CASSFTGNQPQHF

size: NA
V: TRBV7-3
D: NA
J: TRBJ2-3
DNA: TGTGCCAGCGATCAGGGGAGAGGGACGACGCAGTATTTT
CDR3: CASDQGRGTTQYF

size: NA
V: TRBV4-2
D: NA
J: TRBJ2-1
DNA: TGTGCCAGCAGCCAAGAGGGGGGGCGTAGCTCCTACAATGAGCAGTTCTTC
CDR3: CASSQEGGRSSYNEQFF

size: NA
V: TRBV4-2
D: NA
J: TRBJ2-7
DNA: TGTGCCAGCAGCCAAGATTTATACGAGCAGTACTTC
CDR3: CASSQDLYEQYF

size: NA
V: TRBV10-2
D: TRBD2
J: TRBJ2-1
DNA: TGCGCCACCTCCTCAATAGGACTAGCGGACAATGAGCAGTTCTTC
CDR3: CATSSIGLADNEQFF

size: NA
V: TRBV2
D: NA
J: TRBJ2-1
DNA: TGTGCCAGCAGTAGGGGGAGGAATGAGCAGTTCTTC
CDR3: CASSRGRNEQFF

size: many
V: TRBV30
D: TRBD2
J: TRBJ2-1
DNA: TGTGCTGTCGATTGGGGACTAGCGGATTCCAATGAGCAGTTCTTC
CDR3: CAVDWGLADSNEQFF

size: NA
V: TRBV5-1
D: TRBD1
J: TRBJ2-7
DNA: TGCGCCAGCAGCTTCTCAACAGGGGGTAGCTACGAGCAGTACTTC
CDR3: CASSFSTGGSYEQYF

size: few
V: TRBV7-9
D: NA
J: TRBJ2-2
DNA: TGTGCCAGCAGCTTAGTCGGCGGGGAGCTGTTTTTT
CDR3: CASSLVGGELFF

size: NA
V: TRBV4-1
D: NA
J: TRBJ2-1
DNA: TGCGCCAGCAGCCAGCTACCGACAGGTCCCCGGTTCTTC
CDR3: CASSQLPTGPRFF

size: NA
V: TRBV27
D: NA
J: TRBJ1-2
DNA: TGTGCCAGCAGCTTTCGGGGTGTTTTCGATTATGGCTACACCTTC
CDR3: CASSFRGVFDYGYTF

size: NA
V: TRBV5-6
D: NA
J: TRBJ2-7
DNA: TGTGCCAGCAGCCTACCGGGACTGACCTCCTACGAGCAGTACTTC
CDR3: CASSLPGLTSYEQYF

size: NA
V: TRBV28
D: NA
J: TRBJ1-2
DNA: TGTGCCAGCAGTCGAGTAGGCCCCGCCTATGGCTACACCTTC
CDR3: CASSRVGPAYGYTF

size: NA
V: TRBV15
D: NA
J: TRBJ1-3
DNA: TGTGCCACCAGCAGAGTAGTCCAACCCAACTCTGGAAACACCATATATTTT
CDR3: CATSRVVQPNSGNTIYF

size: few
V: TRBV28
D: NA
J: TRBJ1-5
DNA: TGTGCCAGCAGTCGCCGAGAGCCCCAGCATTTT
CDR3: CASSRREPQHF

size: NA
V: TRBV28
D: TRBD1
J: TRBJ1-4
DNA: TGTGCCAGCAGGCTCATGGGACAGTTTATTCCAGCAACTAATGAAAAACTGTTTTTT
CDR3: CASRLMGQFIPATNEKLFF

size: NA
V: TRBV5-1
D: NA
J: TRBJ1-1
DNA: TGCGCCAGCAGCTTGGATCCCCAGGGAGTCGGGACTGAAGCTTTCTTT
CDR3: CASSLDPQGVGTEAFF

size: NA
V: TRBV14
D: NA
J: TRBJ2-5
DNA: TGTGCCAGCAGCCAAGATTTAGAGACCCAGTACTTC
CDR3: CASSQDLETQYF

size: NA
V: TRBV9
D: NA
J: TRBJ2-3
DNA: TGTGCCAGCAGCGTAGGAGGGTCAGATACGCAGTATTTT
CDR3: CASSVGGSDTQYF

size: NA
V: TRBV19
D: TRBD1
J: TRBJ1-1
DNA: TGTGCCAGTAGTGGGAGACAGGGGGGGGATGAAGCTTTCTTT
CDR3: CASSGRQGGDEAFF

size: NA
V: TRBV5-5
D: NA
J: TRBJ1-2
DNA: TGTGCCAGCAGCTTGGAGGGACATGGCTACACCTTC
CDR3: CASSLEGHGYTF

size: NA
V: TRBV30
D: NA
J: TRBJ2-7
DNA: TGTGCCTGGACCGGCTCCCTGCTTTCCTACGAGCAGTACTTC
CDR3: CAWTGSLLSYEQYF